The 15 T cell receptor beta chains below all came from one sample that was sequenced in a study of blood T cell repertoires in COVID-19. The data were produced by immunoSEQ multiplex PCR, yet TCRdb's version contains in-frame clones alone and is incomplete. Among 250,000 to 350,000 clones listed, around 87% were seen once. The sample taken for sequencing was peripheral blood. These receptors originate from a woman between 50 and 59 years old who had recovered from COVID-19.

DNA of the CDR3: TGCGCCAGCAGTCGACCAGGGGAACTCGCTGAAGCTTTCTTT. It yields the protein CASSRPGELAEAFF. The V gene is TRBV5-1, the J gene TRBJ1-1; TRBD1 is a possible D gene (6 bases). Germline CDR1 SGHRS, CDR2 YFSETQ. CDR3 size: 14 residues. With 5 bases removed from V and 6 bases from J, the gap between germline ends came to 17 bases.

This clone has only a few counts. The rearrangement uses TRBV29-1 and TRBJ1-1, with TRBD1 matching 11 bases. The germline gives CDR1 SQVTM, CDR2 ANQGSEA. The CDR3 spans 13 residues. Trimming at V came to 6 bases and at J to 5 bases, leaving 5 bases not matched to a gene. CDR3 amino acids: CSVGTGGRTEAFF. The CDR3 DNA reads as TGCAGCGTGGGGACAGGGGGGAGAACTGAAGCTTTCTTT.

V is TRBV19 and J is TRBJ1-1; D is perhaps TRBD1 (5 bases). The V and J ends lost 3 bases and 3 bases respectively, with 26 bases between them. CDR1 and CDR2 from the germline V gene are LNHDA and SQIVND (reference sequence). This CDR3 has 19 amino acids. The CDR3 sequence is CASSIRVARGGGQDTEAFF. CDR3 nucleotide sequence: TGTGCCAGTAGTATTCGGGTGGCCCGAGGCGGCGGACAAGACACTGAAGCTTTCTTT.

The chain has TRBV5-1 and TRBJ2-1, with TRBD2 as a possible D gene (5 bases). The CDR3 is 14 amino acids. Trimming took off 2 bases at V and 1 base at J, with 7 bases between the two ends. Germline CDR1 is SGHRS and CDR2 is YFSETQ. The CDR3 reads CASSLSGSYNEQFF. CDR3 sequence (DNA): TGCGCCAGCAGCTTAAGCGGATCCTACAATGAGCAGTTCTTC.

This clone is a singleton in its sample. Other DNA sequences of this sample code for an identical CDR3. V usage is TRBV9 and J usage is TRBJ2-2; the D gene is possibly TRBD2 (6 bases). Trimming took off 2 bases at V and 4 bases at J, with 6 bases between the two ends. Germline CDR1 reads SGDLS; CDR2 reads YYNGEE. The CDR3 loop spans 13 amino acids. Here the CDR3 DNA reads TGTGCCAGCAGCGTGGGGGGCACCGGGGAGCTGTTTTTT. This translates into CASSVGGTGELFF. Complete variable domain (other parts from reference TRBV9 and TRBJ2-2): DSGVTQTPKHLITATGQRVTLRCSPRSGDLSVYWYQQSLDQGLQFLIQYYNGEERAKGNILERFSAQQFPDLHSELNLSSLELGDSALYFCASSVGGTGELFFGEGSRLTVL.

V and J are TRBV30 and TRBJ1-4; D is uncertain. This CDR3 contains 11 residues. Trimming took 5 bases from V and 4 from J, leaving 5 bases between them. Looked up from germline, CDR1 is GTSNPN and CDR2 is SVGIG (reference sequence). CDR3 nucleotide sequence: TGTGCCTGGGCGTTTAATGAAAAACTGTTTTTT. The encoded protein is CAWAFNEKLFF.

The gene calls are TRBV18 and TRBJ2-2, with 10 positions matching TRBD1. The CDR3 is made up of 15 amino acids. The J segment lost 3 bases and the V segment lost 4 bases, leaving 2 bases of the junction unmatched. CDR1 and CDR2 from the germline V gene are KGHSH and LQKENI. The CDR3 nucleotides are TGTGCCAGCTCACAGACAGGGGGCCACACCGGGGAGCTGTTTTTT. It encodes CASSQTGGHTGELFF.

The chain recombines TRBV6-5 with TRBJ1-4; D call uncertain. The CDR3 sequence is 14 residues long. Germline V gene data show CDR1 as MNHEY and CDR2 as SVGAGI. Trimming took off 0 bases at V and 3 bases at J, with 5 bases between the two ends. This chain's CDR3 is CASSYSSSNEKLFF. DNA for the CDR3: TGTGCCAGCAGTTACTCCTCGTCTAATGAAAAACTGTTTTTT.

J is TRBJ2-3 and V is TRBV7-2; D is perhaps TRBD2 (5 bases). Germline-derived CDR1 and CDR2 are SGHTA and FQGNSA. The CDR3 extends over 18 amino acids. The V end lost 5 bases, the J end lost 5 bases, and 26 bases lay between the germline ends. The CDR3 DNA is TGTGCCAGCAGCCAACCACAAGCTAGAGCGGACCGGAGAGATACGCAGTATTTT. Residues: CASSQPQARADRRDTQYF.

The chain combines TRBV20-1 with TRBJ2-7; 12 bases are shared with TRBD2. The CDR3 covers 15 residues. With 6 bases clipped from V and 1 base from J, the junction kept 7 bases outside the gene matches. The germline V gene has CDR1 DFQATT and CDR2 SNEGSKA (reference sequence). The CDR3 loop is CSASILAGGSYEQYF. The CDR3 region has the DNA TGCAGTGCAAGTATTCTAGCGGGAGGGTCCTACGAGCAGTACTTC.

This chain joins TRBV9 and TRBJ2-7, with 7 bases aligning to TRBD1. V lost 4 bases to trimming and J lost 6 bases; unmatched junction nucleotides: 10. Germline CDR1 reads SGDLS; CDR2 reads YYNGEE. The CDR3 length is 14 residues. The CDR3 DNA sequence: TGTGCCAGCAGCCCACAGACAGGGAACGGCGAGCAGTACTTC. The encoded protein is CASSPQTGNGEQYF. The full variable domain, with the rest looked up from reference TRBV9 and TRBJ2-7, is DSGVTQTPKHLITATGQRVTLRCSPRSGDLSVYWYQQSLDQGLQFLIQYYNGEERAKGNILERFSAQQFPDLHSELNLSSLELGDSALYFCASSPQTGNGEQYFGPGTRLTVT.

In this sample, this clone turned up once. Here the CDR3 DNA reads TGTGCCAGCTCACCAGGATTACAGGGAACTAGGTCCTATAATTCACCCCTCCACTTT. Residues: CASSPGLQGTRSYNSPLHF. The chain is built from TRBV18 and TRBJ1-6, with D tentatively TRBD1 (6 bases). Trimming shortened V by 2 bases and J by 1 base, and 18 bases separated the two germline ends. Germline V gene data show CDR1 as KGHSH and CDR2 as LQKENI. The CDR3 has 19 residues.

The chain recombines TRBV19 with TRBJ2-2; no reliable D call. Trimming cost V 1 base and J 5 bases, with 5 bases left between them. CDR1 is LNHDA, CDR2 SQIVND, per germline (reference sequence). The CDR3 sequence is 13 residues long. In nucleotides, the CDR3 is TGTGCCAGTAGTATAGTCCCAACCGGGGAGCTGTTTTTT. This gives the protein CASSIVPTGELFF.

The V and J genes are TRBV6-5 and TRBJ1-5, with 7 bases identical to TRBD1. There are 13 residues in the CDR3. V was clipped by 5 bases and J by 6 bases; unmatched bases: 4. The germline V gene encodes CDR1 MNHEY and CDR2 SVGAGI. The CDR3 nucleotides are TGTGCCAGCAGTCAGGGGGTGCTTCAGCCCCAGCATTTT. Its protein product is CASSQGVLQPQHF.

CDR3 sequence reads: CAISSGTGTSGNTIYF. The CDR3 region has the DNA TGTGCCATCAGCTCCGGGACAGGGACCTCTGGAAACACCATATATTTT. The rearrangement links TRBV10-3 to TRBJ1-3; TRBD1 matches at 9 bases. J lost 0 bases, V lost 6 bases, and 6 bases had no gene match. CDR3 size: 16 residues. From germline, CDR1 is ENHRY and CDR2 SYGVKD.